Sequencing of this TCR beta chain was carried out in a study of shared clonotypes between healthy human individuals. Sequencing used immunoSEQ multiplex PCR; TCRdb keeps in-frame clones, though not all of them. The sample contains about 2.5 million clones, approximately 90% of which appear only once. Looked up from germline, CDR1 is MDHEN and CDR2 is SYDVKM. Trimming took off 7 bases at V and 7 bases at J, with 19 bases between the two ends. This CDR3 has 15 residues. This sequence originates from a man aged 18 to 29 in good health. Some clones in this sample may be carry-over from other donors' samples. The sample was naive CD4+ T cells from PBMCs. The subset was: CD45RA+ positively selected. The chain uses TRBV28 and TRBJ1-4; D is possibly TRBD1 (5 bases). As DNA, the CDR3 is TGTGCCAGCACACGAAATACGGGGCGCGCTGAAAAACTGTTTTTT. This encodes CASTRNTGRAEKLFF.